This T cell receptor beta chain was obtained from a study of blood T cell repertoires in COVID-19. Assay: immunoSEQ multiplex PCR; the TCRdb copy retains only in-frame clones and omits some. The sample consists of about 120,000 clones, roughly 82% of them appearing once. Trimming stripped 5 bases from V and 1 base from J, with 3 bases between. The CDR3 length is 11 residues. Germline V lookup: CDR1 LGHDT, CDR2 YNNKEL (reference sequence). Sample: peripheral blood. This chain joins TRBV3-1 (or the pseudogene TRBV3-2) and TRBJ2-7, with D hard to call. The clonotype was recovered from a woman aged 60-75 years with acute or convalescent COVID-19. CDR3: CASSSSYEQYF. As DNA, the CDR3 is TGTGCCAGCAGCTCATCCTACGAGCAGTACTTC.